This TCR beta chain was obtained from a study of T cell responses to AZD1222 COVID-19 vaccine. Whole-study results and caveats: Recipients of AZD1222 seropositive at baseline numbered only 6 or 7. Among spike-specific TCRs, nearly half reportedly target unmutated variant regions. Donors were chiefly white British, with a greater number of females, and clonal diversity was perhaps underestimated.

The CDR3 extends over 14 amino acids. Looked up from germline, CDR1 is SGHTA and CDR2 is FQGNSA. The V gene lost 0 bases and the J gene lost 1 base, with 6 bases spanning the gap. This table comes from immunoSEQ multiplex PCR, and its TCRdb copy is limited to in-frame clones, with some not included. The table has roughly 140,000 clones, more than 90% seen once; the top ten hold about 3.3%. Remarks on this clone: Its cognate antigen is unknown.

Second-dose intervals of approximately 4 or approximately 12 weeks were pooled. The genes are TRBV7-2 and TRBJ1-2, with no clear D. This material consisted of peripheral blood, taken 28 days after the second AZD1222 dose. This clonotype was obtained from an adult who received the AZD1222 COVID-19 vaccine. The CDR3 loop is CASSLASFNYGYTF. For the CDR3, the DNA is TGTGCCAGCAGCTTAGCGTCATTTAACTATGGCTACACCTTC.